This TCR beta chain was identified in a study of liver allograft versus peripheral blood T cells. The wider study: Comparing T cell receptor repertoires in transplanted livers with those in recipients' peripheral blood was part of the design.

By share, this clonotype counts as medium-sized. MiXCR, applied by TCRdb to the reads, yields one record per CDR3 protein. The data show some 900 distinct CDR3 sequences, roughly 16% seen once. Between the trimmed V and J ends, which lost 1 base and 3 bases, there was a span of 15 bases. This CDR3 is 17 amino acids long. Germline CDR1 reads SEHNR; CDR2 reads FQNEAQ (reference sequence). This chain uses TRBV7-9 with TRBJ1-4, with D possibly being TRBD1 (5 bases). The source is a human patient who had a liver transplant. The T cells may come from the graft donor. The CDR3 DNA follows: TGTGCCAGCAGCTTAGGCAGGGCACGATTTGCTAATGAAAAACTGTTTTTT. It specifies CASSLGRARFANEKLFF.